This TCR beta chain was captured in a study of cytomegalovirus exposure and HLA in healthy donors. Of note for this clone: The antigen is unknown.

Looked up from germline, CDR1 is MNHNY and CDR2 is SVGAGI (reference sequence). V was trimmed by 5 bases and J by 4 bases, leaving 20 bases between them. The CDR3 spans 16 residues. General observations from the study: Across donors, most TCRs were seen rarely, yet some public ones were widespread. In an earlier analysis, productive rearrangement rates for most beta V segments clustered near 87% or 30%.

In the PCR, 60 Vbeta and 13 Jbeta primers were used. Method: immunoSEQ multiplex PCR; TCRdb's copy keeps in-frame clones and lacks some. The profile shows 55,000 or so clones, approximately 73% of them singletons. The sequenced material came from PBMCs. The chain recombines TRBV6-6 with TRBJ1-2; the D gene is possibly TRBD1 (5 bases). The receptor was isolated from a young man in good health and CMV-seronegative. In nucleotides, the CDR3 is TGTGCCAGCAGTCCCGGTTCAAAGGGGTCCGTCTATGGCTACACCTTC. It is translated as CASSPGSKGSVYGYTF.